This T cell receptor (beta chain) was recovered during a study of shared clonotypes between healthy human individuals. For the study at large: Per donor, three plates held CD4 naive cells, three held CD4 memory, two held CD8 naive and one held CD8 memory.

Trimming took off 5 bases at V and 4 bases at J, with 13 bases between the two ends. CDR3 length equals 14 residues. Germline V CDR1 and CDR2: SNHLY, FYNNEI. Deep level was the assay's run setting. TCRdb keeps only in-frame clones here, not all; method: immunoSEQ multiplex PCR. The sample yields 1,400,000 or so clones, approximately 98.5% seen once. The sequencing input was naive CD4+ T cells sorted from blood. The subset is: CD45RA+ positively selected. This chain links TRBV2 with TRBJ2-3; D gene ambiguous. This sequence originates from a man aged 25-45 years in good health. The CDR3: CASSSLTPADTQYF. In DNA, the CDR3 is TGTGCCAGCAGTTCCTTGACCCCGGCAGATACGCAGTATTTT.